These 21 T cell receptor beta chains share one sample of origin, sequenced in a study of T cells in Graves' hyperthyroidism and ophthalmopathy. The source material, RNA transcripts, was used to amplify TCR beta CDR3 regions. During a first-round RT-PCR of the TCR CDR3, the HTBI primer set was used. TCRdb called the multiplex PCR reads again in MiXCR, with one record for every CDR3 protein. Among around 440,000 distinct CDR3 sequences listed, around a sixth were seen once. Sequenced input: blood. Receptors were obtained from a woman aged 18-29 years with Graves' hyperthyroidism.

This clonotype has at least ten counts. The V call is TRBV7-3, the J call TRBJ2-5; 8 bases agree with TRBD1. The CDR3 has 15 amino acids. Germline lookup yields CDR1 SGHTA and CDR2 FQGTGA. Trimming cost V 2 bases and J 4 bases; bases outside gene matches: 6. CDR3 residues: CASSLGLQGAETQYF. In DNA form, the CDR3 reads TGTGCCAGCAGCTTAGGGTTGCAGGGGGCAGAGACCCAGTACTTC.

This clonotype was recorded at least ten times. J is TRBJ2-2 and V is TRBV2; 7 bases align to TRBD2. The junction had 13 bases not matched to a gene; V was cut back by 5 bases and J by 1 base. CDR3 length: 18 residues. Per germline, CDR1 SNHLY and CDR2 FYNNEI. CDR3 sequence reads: CASSQSGGGRRNTGELFF. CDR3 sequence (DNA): TGTGCCAGCAGTCAAAGCGGTGGCGGGAGACGGAACACCGGGGAGCTGTTTTTT. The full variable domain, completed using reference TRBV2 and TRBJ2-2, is EPEVTQTPSHQVTQMGQEVILRCVPISNHLYFYWYRQILGQKVEFLVSFYNNEISEKSEIFDDQFSVERPDGSNFTLKIRSTKLEDSAMYFCASSQSGGGRRNTGELFFGEGSRLTVL.

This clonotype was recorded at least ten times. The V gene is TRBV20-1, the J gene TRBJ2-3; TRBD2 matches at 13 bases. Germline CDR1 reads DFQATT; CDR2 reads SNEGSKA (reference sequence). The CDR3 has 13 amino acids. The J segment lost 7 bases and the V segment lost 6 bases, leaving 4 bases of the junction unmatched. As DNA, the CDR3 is TGCAGTGCAAGACTAGCGGGAGGATATACGCAGTATTTT. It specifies CSARLAGGYTQYF.

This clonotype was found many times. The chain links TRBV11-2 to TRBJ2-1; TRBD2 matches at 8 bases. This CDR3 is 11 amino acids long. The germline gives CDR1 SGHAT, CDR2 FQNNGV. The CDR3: CAAERGLEQFF. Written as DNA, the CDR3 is TGTGCAGCCGAGCGGGGGCTTGAGCAGTTCTTC.

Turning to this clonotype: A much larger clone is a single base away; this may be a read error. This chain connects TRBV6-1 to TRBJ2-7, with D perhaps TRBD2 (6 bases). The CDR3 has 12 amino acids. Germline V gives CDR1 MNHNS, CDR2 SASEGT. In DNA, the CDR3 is TGTACCAGCAGTACGCGGGGCGGCGAGCAGTACTTC. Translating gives CTSSTRGGEQYF.

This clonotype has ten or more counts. In nucleotides, the CDR3 is TGTGCCAGCAGCCCCGGGACAGTAGGTGAGCAGTTCTTC. Residues: CASSPGTVGEQFF. The rearrangement links TRBV7-8 to TRBJ2-1; 7 bases align to TRBD1. V dropped 5 bases and J dropped 9; count of bases not matched to a gene: 7. The CDR3 is made up of 13 amino acids. The V gene's germline CDR1 is SGHVS and CDR2 FQNEAQ.

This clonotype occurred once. This CDR3 reads CASSLAPESSYEQYF. CDR3 nucleotides: TGTGCCAGCAGCTTAGCCCCGGAGAGCTCCTACGAGCAGTACTTC. The rearrangement uses TRBV7-2 and TRBJ2-7; D not certain. V was shortened by 0 bases and J by 0 bases, with 9 bases between the two germline ends. The CDR3 is 15 amino acids. Per germline, CDR1 SGHTA and CDR2 FQGNSA.

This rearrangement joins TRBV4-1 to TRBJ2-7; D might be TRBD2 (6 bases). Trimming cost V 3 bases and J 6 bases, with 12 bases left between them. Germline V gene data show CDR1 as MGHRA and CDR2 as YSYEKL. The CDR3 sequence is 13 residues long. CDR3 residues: CASSQLVGGEQYF. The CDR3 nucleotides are TGCGCCAGCAGCCAGCTCGTCGGGGGCGAGCAGTACTTC.

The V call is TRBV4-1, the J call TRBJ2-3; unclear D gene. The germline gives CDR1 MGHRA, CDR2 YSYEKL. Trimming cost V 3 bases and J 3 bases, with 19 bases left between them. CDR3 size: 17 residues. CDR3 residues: CASSHPSLLARTDTQYF. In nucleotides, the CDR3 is TGCGCCAGCAGCCACCCCTCCCTCCTCGCCAGGACAGATACGCAGTATTTT.

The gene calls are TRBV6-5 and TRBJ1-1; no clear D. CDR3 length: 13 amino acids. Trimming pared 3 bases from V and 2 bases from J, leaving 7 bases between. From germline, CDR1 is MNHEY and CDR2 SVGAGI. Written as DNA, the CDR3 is TGTGCCAGCAGTTATCAAACAAACACTGAAGCTTTCTTT. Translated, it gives CASSYQTNTEAFF.

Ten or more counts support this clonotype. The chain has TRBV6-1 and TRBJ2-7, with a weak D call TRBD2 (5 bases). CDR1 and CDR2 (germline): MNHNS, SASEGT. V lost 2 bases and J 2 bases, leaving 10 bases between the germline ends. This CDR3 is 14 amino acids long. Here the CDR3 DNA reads TGTGCCAGCAGTGAACCGAGCGGAACCTACGAGCAGTACTTC. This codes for CASSEPSGTYEQYF.

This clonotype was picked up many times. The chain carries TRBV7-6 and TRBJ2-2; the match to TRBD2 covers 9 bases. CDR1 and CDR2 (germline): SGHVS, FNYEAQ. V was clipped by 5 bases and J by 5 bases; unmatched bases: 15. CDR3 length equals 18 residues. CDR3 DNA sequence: TGTGCCAGCAGCCCCCGAATGCTAGCGGGAAGCAGAACCGGGGAGCTGTTTTTT. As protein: CASSPRMLAGSRTGELFF.

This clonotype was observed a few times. CDR3 sequence: CASSRTSGTGEQYF. CDR3 in DNA: TGCGCCAGCAGCCGGACTAGCGGGACGGGTGAGCAGTACTTC. This rearrangement joins TRBV4-1 to TRBJ2-7; TRBD2 matches 12 bases. Unmatched junction bases numbered 5, after V lost 4 bases and J lost 7 bases. CDR1 and CDR2 (germline): MGHRA, YSYEKL. The CDR3 length is 14 residues.

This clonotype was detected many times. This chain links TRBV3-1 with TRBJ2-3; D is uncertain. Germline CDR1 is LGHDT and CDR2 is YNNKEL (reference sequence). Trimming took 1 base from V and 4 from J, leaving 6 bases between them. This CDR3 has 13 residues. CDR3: CASSQGTADTQYF. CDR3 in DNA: TGTGCCAGCAGCCAAGGGACGGCAGATACGCAGTATTTT.

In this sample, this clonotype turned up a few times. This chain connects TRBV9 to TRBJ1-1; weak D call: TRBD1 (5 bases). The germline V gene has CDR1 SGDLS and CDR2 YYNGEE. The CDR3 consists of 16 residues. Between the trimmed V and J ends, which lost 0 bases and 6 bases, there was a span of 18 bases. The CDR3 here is CASSVVGWGGGAEAFF. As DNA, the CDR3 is TGTGCCAGCAGCGTAGTAGGGTGGGGTGGGGGTGCTGAAGCTTTCTTT.

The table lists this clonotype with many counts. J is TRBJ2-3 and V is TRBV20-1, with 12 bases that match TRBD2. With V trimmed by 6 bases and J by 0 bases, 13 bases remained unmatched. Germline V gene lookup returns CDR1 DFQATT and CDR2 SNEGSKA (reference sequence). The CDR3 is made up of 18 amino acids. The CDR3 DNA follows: TGCAGTGCCGAAAATAACGCCGGGACTAGCGGGAGCACAGATACGCAGTATTTT. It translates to CSAENNAGTSGSTDTQYF.

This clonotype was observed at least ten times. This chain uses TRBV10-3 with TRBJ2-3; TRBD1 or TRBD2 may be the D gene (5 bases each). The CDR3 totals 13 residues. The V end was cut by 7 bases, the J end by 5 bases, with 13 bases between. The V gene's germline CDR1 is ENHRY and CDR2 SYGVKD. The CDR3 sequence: CAIKGTDGDTQYF. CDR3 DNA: TGTGCCATCAAAGGGACCGATGGAGATACGCAGTATTTT.

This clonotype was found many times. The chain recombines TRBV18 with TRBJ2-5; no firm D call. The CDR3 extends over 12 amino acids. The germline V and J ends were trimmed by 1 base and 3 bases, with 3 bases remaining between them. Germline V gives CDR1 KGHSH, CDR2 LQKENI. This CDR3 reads CASSPQKETQYF. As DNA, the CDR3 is TGTGCCAGCTCACCACAAAAAGAGACCCAGTACTTC. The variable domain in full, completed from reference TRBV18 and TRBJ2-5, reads NAGVMQNPRHLVRRRGQEARLRCSPMKGHSHVYWYRQLPEEGLKFMVYLQKENIIDESGMPKERFSAEFPKEGPSILRIQQVVRGDSAAYFCASSPQKETQYFGPGTRLLVL.

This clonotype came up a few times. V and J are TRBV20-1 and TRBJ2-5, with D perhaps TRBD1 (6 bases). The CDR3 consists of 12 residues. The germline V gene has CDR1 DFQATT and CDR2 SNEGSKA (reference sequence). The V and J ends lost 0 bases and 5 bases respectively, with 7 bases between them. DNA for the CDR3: TGCAGTGCTAGAGAGCAGGGGGAGACCCAGTACTTC. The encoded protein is CSAREQGETQYF.

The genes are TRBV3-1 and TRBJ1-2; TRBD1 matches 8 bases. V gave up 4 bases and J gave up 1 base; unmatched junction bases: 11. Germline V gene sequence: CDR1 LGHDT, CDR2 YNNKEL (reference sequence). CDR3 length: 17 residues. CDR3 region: CASSPSDRGVLNYGYTF. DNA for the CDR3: TGTGCCAGCAGCCCAAGTGACAGGGGTGTCCTTAACTATGGCTACACCTTC.

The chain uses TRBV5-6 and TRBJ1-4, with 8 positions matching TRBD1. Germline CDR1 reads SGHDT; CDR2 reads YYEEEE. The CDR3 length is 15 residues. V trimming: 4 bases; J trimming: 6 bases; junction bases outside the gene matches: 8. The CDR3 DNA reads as TGTGCCAGCAGCACGAACAGGGGGAGAGATGAAAAACTGTTTTTT. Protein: CASSTNRGRDEKLFF.